The 6 T cell receptor beta chains below all came from one sample that was sequenced in a study of blood T cell repertoires in COVID-19. This table comes from immunoSEQ multiplex PCR, and its TCRdb copy is limited to in-frame clones, with some not included. The sample consists of about 380,000 clones, approximately 90% of them appearing once. The sequencing input was PBMCs or T cells enriched from blood (not recorded which). These receptors all come from a woman between 18 and 29 years old who had recovered from COVID-19.

V gene TRBV7-2 combines with J gene TRBJ1-2; 9 bases map to TRBD1. Germline values: CDR1 SGHTA, CDR2 FQGNSA. Trimming at V came to 5 bases and at J to 4 bases, leaving 5 bases not matched to a gene. The CDR3 extends over 14 amino acids. Here the CDR3 DNA reads TGTGCCAGCAGCCCTCCGGGACAGGGCTATGGCTACACCTTC. It translates to CASSPPGQGYGYTF.

The rearrangement links TRBV6-5 to TRBJ1-5; D remains unclear. Deletions cut 5 bases from V and 0 bases from J, with 11 bases between. Per germline, CDR1 MNHEY and CDR2 SVGAGI. This CDR3 is 15 amino acids long. Here the CDR3 DNA reads TGTGCCAGCAGTCCCCGTATATCTAGCAATCAGCCCCAGCATTTT. Translating it yields CASSPRISSNQPQHF.

The rearrangement links TRBV7-8 to TRBJ1-2; 9 bases align to TRBD1. Germline loops: CDR1 SGHVS, CDR2 FQNEAQ. With V trimmed by 4 bases and J by 6 bases, 9 bases remained unmatched. The CDR3 totals 15 residues. CDR3 DNA sequence: TGTGCCAGCAGCTCGTCCGGACAGGGGAAGAATGGCTACACCTTC. It translates to CASSSSGQGKNGYTF.

This chain joins TRBV27 and TRBJ2-2; 13 bases are shared with TRBD2. The J segment lost 5 bases and the V segment lost 4 bases, leaving 7 bases of the junction unmatched. Germline values: CDR1 MNHEY, CDR2 SMNVEV (reference sequence). The length of the CDR3 is 17 residues. CDR3 region: CASSSLAGGLGTGELFF. The CDR3 DNA reads as TGTGCCAGCAGTTCACTAGCGGGGGGGCTTGGAACCGGGGAGCTGTTTTTT.

The DNA for the CDR3 is TGTGCCAGCAGCCAGGGACAGCCAGTCAATCAGCCCCAGCATTTT. Residues: CASSQGQPVNQPQHF. The chain couples TRBV5-5 to TRBJ1-5; TRBD1 matches at 7 bases. V lost 4 bases to trimming and J lost 3 bases; unmatched junction nucleotides: 7. CDR1 and CDR2 (germline): SGHKS, YYEKEE (reference sequence). The CDR3 is 15 residues long.

The rearrangement uses TRBV4-1 and TRBJ2-2; 8 bases align to TRBD1. V lost 1 base and J lost 2; bases outside the gene matches: 6. Germline assignment: CDR1 MGHRA and CDR2 YSYEKL. CDR3 length equals 17 residues. CDR3 residues: CASSQGNRGTNTGELFF. For the CDR3, the DNA is TGCGCCAGCAGCCAAGGGAACAGGGGGACCAACACCGGGGAGCTGTTTTTT.